This T cell receptor (beta chain) comes out of a study of lymphopenia after photon versus proton radiotherapy. In regard to this clone: No antigen is known for it.

The ends lost 5 bases at V and 5 bases at J; junction bases unmatched: 7. CDR3 length: 16 residues. Germline lookup yields CDR1 KGHSH and CDR2 LQKENI. Libraries were prepared by immunoSEQ multiplex PCR; TCRdb keeps only in-frame clonotypes and omits some of them. This table has 150,000 to 200,000 clones, more than 85% appearing once. Study findings and constraints: In patients who died, overall survival fell as post-nadir TCR diversity dropped more. Photon-treated patients lost naive T cells and TCR diversity; proton-treated stayed stable.

The material was peripheral blood, obtained from a patient treated with photon-based radiotherapy. This chain joins TRBV18 and TRBJ1-3, with TRBD1 matching over 12 bases. The origin of this receptor is a man between 50 and 59 years old with gastric cancer. The CDR3 sequence: CASSSGQGASRNTIYF. In nucleotides, the CDR3 is TGTGCCAGCTCATCGGGACAGGGGGCTAGTAGAAACACCATATATTTT.